Sequencing of this T cell receptor beta chain was carried out in a study of OX40 agonist ivuxolimab in advanced cancers. Study-wide results and caveats: Blood T cells, both CD4+ and CD8+, expanded clonally by week 6 at 0.1 to 3.0 mg/kg. The study found among the lowest clonal expansion in partial responders at 0.1-3.0 mg/kg.

The V end lost 4 bases, the J end lost 3 bases, and 11 bases lay between the germline ends. CDR3 length: 14 residues. Germline V CDR1 and CDR2: SGHDT, YYEEEE. The table came from immunoSEQ multiplex PCR; TCRdb's copy has only in-frame clones and leaves some out. The table includes tens of thousands of clones, roughly 90% detected once. The table lists this clone with a few counts. Its antigen is undetermined. Specimen: CD4+ or CD8+ T cells sorted from blood, collected in a trial of the OX40 agonist ivuxolimab. J is TRBJ1-5 and V is TRBV5-6; D not resolved. The sequence was obtained from an adult with an advanced solid tumor such as melanoma, head and neck, liver or kidney cancer. Here the CDR3 reads CASSIARINQPQHF. The DNA of the CDR3 is TGTGCCAGCAGCATAGCACGCATCAATCAGCCCCAGCATTTT.